Detailed here is one TCR beta chain. Its specificity is not known. These data come from a study of CD8+ T cells in alopecia areata. Germline lookup yields CDR1 PRHDT and CDR2 FYEKMQ (reference sequence). Germline trimming cut 5 bases from V and 0 bases from J; bases unmatched to any gene: 15. The CDR3 contains 19 residues. Extracted RNA was reverse transcribed into cDNA, the sequencing template. Produced via immunoSEQ multiplex PCR; TCRdb's table is partial and in-frame only. The sample has 120,000 to 150,000 clones; around 47% are singletons. Points from the study as a whole: Lesional scalp, especially alopecia totalis/universalis, showed higher clonality than normal scalp.

Material for sequencing was CD4+ T cells sorted from blood. This receptor was obtained from a human donor with alopecia areata. The rearrangement joins TRBV13 to TRBJ1-3; 8 bases are a match to TRBD1. The CDR3 nucleotides read TGTGCCAGCAGCCATTATCGTCCCGGGACAGGACACTCTGGAAACACCATATATTTT. Its protein product is CASSHYRPGTGHSGNTIYF.